This T cell receptor beta chain was identified in a study of blood T cell repertoires in COVID-19. About the research overall: The study drew acute and convalescent COVID-19 samples from the United States, Italy and Spain.

V was clipped by 4 bases and J by 4 bases, with 8 bases between them. Germline-derived CDR1 and CDR2 are MNHEY and SVGAGI. The CDR3 spans 13 residues. Those enrolled, adults aged roughly 18 to 100 years, came from roughly 23 US areas. TCRdb's table, derived via immunoSEQ multiplex PCR, lists solely in-frame clones and lacks some. Here the sample spans 180,000 or so clones, 80% being singletons. The specimen was PBMCs or T cells enriched from blood (not recorded which). The rearrangement uses TRBV6-5 and TRBJ1-3; a weak D match, TRBD1 (5 bases). This receptor was taken from a man aged 55 to 70 who had been exposed to COVID-19. CDR3 DNA sequence: TGTGCCAGCAGTTCGAACAGGGGAAACACCATATATTTT. Translation: CASSSNRGNTIYF.